This is a list of T cell receptor beta chains from one sample in a study of response to subunit inactivated influenza vaccine. MiXCR, applied by TCRdb to the RT-PCR reads, yields one record per CDR3 protein. Here the sample spans roughly 700,000 distinct CDR3 sequences, roughly 14% being singletons. The sample consisted of PBMCs from blood, taken 12 days after vaccination. Receptors were obtained from a man aged 45-65 years who received an inactivated influenza vaccine. Each CDR3 is given without its conserved first and last residue. Size tells how often a clone was seen (once, few, many) or the class of an expanded clone, and some rows leave it out.

abundance	v_gene	j_gene	CDR3aa
few	TRBV5-4	TRBJ2-1	ASSRDASSYNEQF
few	TRBV20-1	TRBJ1-1	SANSPGGIRNTEAF
many	TRBV29-1	TRBJ2-1	SVEGEGEWNEQF
few	TRBV9	TRBJ2-1	ASSPGQRAGGSYNEQF
NA	TRBV12-3/TRBV12-4	TRBJ2-7	ASSLRGSLYEQY
NA	TRBV14	TRBJ1-3	ASSQVIGQRNTIY
NA	TRBV11-2	TRBJ2-7	ASSSHMSGRGEQY
few	TRBV27	TRBJ2-5	ASRVTGQTQY
NA	TRBV6-5	TRBJ1-6	ASSWEGRNSPLH
NA	TRBV10-3	TRBJ2-6	ASRRSYTAVASLNVLT
NA	TRBV7-9	TRBJ2-7	ASSGPPGGPTYEQY
NA	TRBV6-1	TRBJ1-6	ASRGNVGSPLH
NA	TRBV12-3/TRBV12-4	TRBJ2-3	ASSSRLEGRASLGADTQY
few	TRBV9	TRBJ2-1	ASSSGTSGSPYNEQF
few	TRBV12-3/TRBV12-4	TRBJ2-4	ASSSGHSGGKNIQY
NA	TRBV6-2/TRBV6-3	TRBJ2-3	DSRNRGGPRDTQY
once	TRBV19	TRBJ2-5	ASSPTGTLQETQY
NA	TRBV24-1	TRBJ1-1	ATSEAANTEAF
few	TRBV6-2/TRBV6-3	TRBJ2-1	ASSYLAGGYNEQF
NA	TRBV6-1	TRBJ2-3	ASSRQISPTDTQY
NA	TRBV3-1	TRBJ2-7	ASSQVSGEQY
few	TRBV20-1	TRBJ2-3	SARHPWGGGLEDTQY
few	TRBV9	TRBJ2-1	ASSSLRTGGRYNEQF
NA	TRBV7-9	TRBJ2-7	ASSGPNSYEQY
NA	TRBV6-2/TRBV6-3	TRBJ2-7	ASGTSETYEQY
NA	TRBV12-3/TRBV12-4	TRBJ1-3	ASSLALKGTGG
many	TRBV5-8	TRBJ2-7	ASSFPPYEQY
few	TRBV7-7	TRBJ2-3	ASSSHPNSDTQY
once	TRBV6-2/TRBV6-3	TRBJ2-7	DSRGDREDLYEQY
many	TRBV3-1	TRBJ2-1	ASSHSGGGYNEQF
NA	TRBV12-3/TRBV12-4	TRBJ2-3	ASSQQGAFADTQY
NA	TRBV2	TRBJ2-3	ASSVLSGGVRADTQY
NA	TRBV10-3	TRBJ2-1	AISAMAGIYNEQF
few	TRBV5-1	TRBJ2-7	ASSLGGARNEQY
few	TRBV29-1	TRBJ2-3	SVEKAGGTDTQY
NA	TRBV28	TRBJ2-7	ASSSWTSSYEQY
few	TRBV7-8	TRBJ2-3	ASSVAVTRTDTQY
NA	TRBV2	TRBJ1-4	ASNRGFGNEKLF
few	TRBV7-2	TRBJ2-7	ASSLTAWGRGEQY
NA	TRBV6-1	TRBJ2-7	ASSEPTDSPYEQY
few	TRBV25-1	TRBJ2-2	ASSHMSNTGELF
NA	TRBV25-1	TRBJ1-2	ATPQGNFYGYT
NA	TRBV30	TRBJ2-5	AWSFTETQY
once	TRBV18	TRBJ1-2	ASSRRDPPGHT
many	TRBV7-9	TRBJ1-2	ASSEGDGYT
few	TRBV6-6	TRBJ1-1	ASSYISDTEAF
NA	TRBV5-4	TRBJ2-1	ASSLVGGGERHEQF
NA	TRBV10-1	TRBJ2-7	ASSRTGANEQY
NA	TRBV20-1	TRBJ2-3	SASPTGQGIDTQY
NA	TRBV2	TRBJ1-5	ASSDVGNQPQH
few	TRBV2	TRBJ2-7	ASSGDRWYEQY
few	TRBV15	TRBJ2-5	ATSREDRGPEETQY
few	TRBV2	TRBJ2-1	ASGGGLAGVNEQF